This TCR beta chain derives from a study of blood T cells in healthy people across ages. It was with a sample-barcoded 5' primer and a J-beta primer mix that a second PCR of about 6 to 11 cycles was run. CDR3-containing paired-end reads numbering at least 2.5 million came from each sample. TCRdb used MiXCR to reprocess the 5' RACE reads, holding one entry per CDR3 protein. The repertoire holds approximately 1.5 million distinct CDR3 sequences, with about 31% as singletons. Broader study findings: As age increased, TCR beta diversity per million T cells fell in a roughly linear fashion.

Samples each yielded at least 5.5 micrograms of total RNA. Comment on this clonotype: Its antigen remains unknown.

The germline V gene encodes CDR1 SEHNR and CDR2 FQNEAQ (reference sequence). V lost 1 base to trimming and J lost 5 bases, with 14 bases between them. The CDR3 length is 15 residues. The V and J genes are TRBV7-9 and TRBJ1-2; possible D gene TRBD1, 5 bases. The TCR sequence derives from a woman aged 25 to 45 in good health. Sequenced sample: blood. CDR3 region: CASSLDRGVKYGYTF. Here the CDR3 DNA reads TGTGCCAGCAGCTTAGATCGAGGGGTTAAGTATGGCTACACCTTC.